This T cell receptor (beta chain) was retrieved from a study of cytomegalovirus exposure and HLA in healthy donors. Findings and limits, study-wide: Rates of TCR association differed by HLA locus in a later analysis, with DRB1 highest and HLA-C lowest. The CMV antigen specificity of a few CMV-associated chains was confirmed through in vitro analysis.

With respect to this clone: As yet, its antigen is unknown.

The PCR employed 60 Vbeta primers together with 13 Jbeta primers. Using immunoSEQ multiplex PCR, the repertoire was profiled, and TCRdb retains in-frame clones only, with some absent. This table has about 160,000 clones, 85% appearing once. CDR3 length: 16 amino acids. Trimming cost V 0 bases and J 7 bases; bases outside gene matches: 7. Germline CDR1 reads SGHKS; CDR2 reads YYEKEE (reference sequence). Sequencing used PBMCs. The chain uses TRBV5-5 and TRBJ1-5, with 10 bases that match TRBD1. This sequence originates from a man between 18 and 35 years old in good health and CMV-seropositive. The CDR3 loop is CASSLEGTGAWQPQHF. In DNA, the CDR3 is TGTGCCAGCAGCTTGGAAGGGACAGGGGCGTGGCAGCCCCAGCATTTT.